This TCR beta chain was recovered during a study of T cells in Graves' hyperthyroidism and ophthalmopathy. CDR1 and CDR2 (germline): KGHDR, SFDVKD. V trimming: 7 bases; J trimming: 4 bases; junction bases outside the gene matches: 7. The CDR3 covers 14 residues. Regions amplified from RNA transcripts were the TCR beta CDR3 regions. Primed by the HTBI set, a first-round RT-PCR was run on the TCR CDR3. TCRdb analysed the multiplex PCR reads with MiXCR anew, one entry per CDR3 protein. The sample records 600,000 to 650,000 distinct CDR3 sequences, under 20% being singletons. Each diagnosis drew on symptoms, thyroxine, TRAb, thyroid ultrasound and orbital computed tomography findings. Study outcomes and limitations: A model of 13 V-J pairs discriminated ophthalmopathy from stable hyperthyroidism. The model's output predicted ophthalmopathy at a median of roughly seven months prior to onset. Most clonotypes that expanded in the thyroid above 0.001 also showed up in blood.

With regard to this clonotype: What it binds is unknown.

This receptor was taken from a woman aged 30 to 39 with Graves' hyperthyroidism. V gene TRBV24-1 combines with J gene TRBJ1-2, with 8 bases identical to TRBD1. The specimen was blood. CDR3 residues: CATSSGGSSYGYTF. The CDR3 coding sequence is TGTGCCACCAGCTCAGGGGGCAGCTCCTATGGCTACACCTTC.